This is a list of T cell receptor beta chains from one sample in a study of CD8 T cells in ankylosing spondylitis. MiXCR was run by TCRdb on the 5' RACE reads, yielding one entry per CDR3 protein. The profile shows hundreds of thousands of distinct CDR3 sequences, 20% to 25% of them singletons. Material: blood, either unsorted or a sorted T cell fraction (not recorded which). The source is a male donor with ankylosing spondylitis or in good health (not recorded which). Each CDR3 is given with its conserved first and last residue. A D gene is named only where the DNA matches it firmly. Size is omitted from some rows. Given values are once, few, many or a class for expanded clones.

TRBV25-1	TRBJ1-1	few	-	CASSTSAHTEAFF
TRBV4-1	TRBJ2-2	-	-	CASSHGTMNTGELFF
TRBV12-3/TRBV12-4	TRBJ2-1	-	-	CASSLRGAYYNEQFF
TRBV4-1	TRBJ2-3	few	TRBD2	CASSQLPPGLAHYTQYF
TRBV12-3/TRBV12-4	TRBJ2-1	-	-	CASSLEANEQFF
TRBV9	TRBJ2-3	-	-	CASSDEGMTDTQYF
TRBV7-9	TRBJ2-1	-	-	CASSSIGYLRDEQFF
TRBV10-2	TRBJ2-5	few	TRBD2	CASTSSRGEETQYF
TRBV7-9	TRBJ1-5	-	TRBD1	CASSPDRDQPQHF
TRBV27	TRBJ2-6	once	TRBD2	CAVGGSGANVLTF
TRBV16	TRBJ1-2	-	TRBD1	CASSPTGGEVYGYTF
TRBV6-5	TRBJ2-3	-	TRBD1	CASSYLGTADTQYF
TRBV12-3/TRBV12-4	TRBJ1-4	-	-	CASSWHPKSTDEKLFF
TRBV6-6	TRBJ1-1	few	-	CASSQLGTEAFF
TRBV6-1	TRBJ2-1	-	TRBD2	CASSTSLAGGYNEQFF
TRBV12-3/TRBV12-4	TRBJ2-7	-	TRBD1	CASSWDRALEQYF
TRBV12-3/TRBV12-4	TRBJ2-3	many	-	CASRPRDAPDTQYF
TRBV12-3/TRBV12-4	TRBJ2-5	few	-	CASSGPRFQETQYF
TRBV15	TRBJ2-1	few	TRBD2	CATREASGNNEQFF
TRBV25-1	TRBJ1-3	-	-	CASHGNTIYF
TRBV7-8	TRBJ2-1	-	-	CASSVGQGSPVEQFF
TRBV29-1	TRBJ2-5	-	TRBD1	CSVEEQGEETQYF
TRBV28	TRBJ2-7	few	TRBD1	CASIGWTGWSDSYEQYF
TRBV6-5	TRBJ2-2	-	-	CASSYSPGPGELFF
TRBV12-3/TRBV12-4	TRBJ1-3	-	TRBD1	CASSLGQSGNTIYF
TRBV15	TRBJ2-1	-	-	CATSRGGRGLDEQFF
TRBV10-3	TRBJ2-2	-	TRBD1	CAISRTGESTGELFF
TRBV21-1	TRBJ2-5	-	-	CASRIGWAQETQYF
TRBV20-1	TRBJ2-7	few	-	CSARPGGLYEQYF
TRBV20-1	TRBJ2-3	few	TRBD2	CSARDLLLAGGGFGTQYF
TRBV20-1	TRBJ1-1	-	TRBD1	CSARDLQGAVLLTEAFF
TRBV3-1	TRBJ2-2	few	-	CASSQQGPGELFF
TRBV11-2	TRBJ2-7	few	-	CASRGEAYEQYF
TRBV29-1	TRBJ2-1	-	-	CSVEGLPDEQFF
TRBV29-1	TRBJ2-1	few	-	CSATVGDEQFF
TRBV7-2	TRBJ2-5	many	TRBD2	CASSRPGLQETQYF
TRBV29-1	TRBJ1-2	-	TRBD1	CSVEDLDRGNYGYTF
TRBV29-1	TRBJ2-2	-	-	CSVEDLGRKGTGELFF
TRBV10-3	TRBJ1-1	-	-	CAIKLTGGNTEAFF
TRBV3-1	TRBJ2-5	few	TRBD1	CASSFPGTGVETQYF
TRBV12-3/TRBV12-4	TRBJ2-7	few	TRBD2	CALRSGLDLYEQYF
TRBV10-2	TRBJ2-7	few	TRBD1	CASRGTANYEQYF
TRBV6-5	TRBJ2-1	few	TRBD1	CASSYGRTGVYNEQFF
TRBV11-1	TRBJ1-1	few	TRBD1	CASNLGYRTGDMNTEAFF
TRBV5-1	TRBJ2-7	-	-	CASSLEGQFPYEQYF